These 17 T cell receptor beta chains came from one sample sequenced in a study of blood T cell repertoires in COVID-19. TCRdb's table, derived via immunoSEQ multiplex PCR, lists solely in-frame clones and lacks some. The repertoire has tens of thousands of clones, approximately 80% of them found once; the top ten carry 35%. Sequencing input: peripheral blood. Every receptor here comes from an elderly man with acute or convalescent COVID-19.

This sequence joins TRBV6-5 and TRBJ2-4; the match to TRBD1 covers 11 bases. CDR1 is MNHEY and CDR2 is SVGAGI in the germline V gene. V lost 9 bases to trimming and J lost 7 bases; unmatched junction nucleotides: 5. CDR3 size: 13 residues. The CDR3 here is CASRTGGRNIQYF. In DNA, the CDR3 is TGTGCCAGTAGGACAGGGGGCAGGAACATTCAGTACTTC.

This sequence joins TRBV2 and TRBJ2-2; 9 bases are a match to TRBD1. Germline trimming cut 7 bases from V and 5 bases from J; bases unmatched to any gene: 5. Germline CDR1 and CDR2: SNHLY and FYNNEI. The CDR3 has 14 residues. The CDR3 here is CASKRDRETGELFF. The CDR3 DNA sequence: TGTGCCAGCAAGAGGGACAGGGAAACCGGGGAGCTGTTTTTT.

The V gene is TRBV19, the J gene TRBJ2-7; D possibly corresponds to TRBD2 (5 bases). The CDR3 spans 13 residues. The germline CDR1 and CDR2 sequences are LNHDA and SQIVND (reference sequence). V was cut by 1 base and J by 3 bases, with 7 bases left in between. CDR3 DNA: TGTGCCAGTAGTATAGGGACTTACTACGAGCAGTACTTC. This sequence encodes CASSIGTYYEQYF.

V and J are TRBV4-1 and TRBJ2-1, with 9 positions matching TRBD1. The junction had 16 bases not matched to a gene; V was cut back by 2 bases and J by 5 bases. CDR3 size: 19 residues. Looked up from germline, CDR1 is MGHRA and CDR2 is YSYEKL. In nucleotides, the CDR3 is TGCGCCAGCAGCCAATATAATTTACCGGGACAGGGTTTCCACAATGAGCAGTTCTTC. Amino acids: CASSQYNLPGQGFHNEQFF.

This chain links TRBV5-1 with TRBJ2-3; D gene ambiguous. This CDR3 contains 12 residues. The ends were cut back, 4 bases at V and 2 bases at J, with 5 bases in the middle. Looked up from germline, CDR1 is SGHRS and CDR2 is YFSETQ. CDR3 amino acids: CASSDFTDTQYF. Here the CDR3 DNA reads TGCGCCAGCAGCGACTTCACAGATACGCAGTATTTT.

This chain links TRBV15 with TRBJ2-1; D might be TRBD2 (5 bases). CDR1 LNHNV and CDR2 YYDKDF come from the germline V gene (reference sequence). This CDR3 comprises 15 residues. The V end lost 0 bases, the J end lost 7 bases, and 13 bases lay between the germline ends. The CDR3 DNA is TGTGCCACCAGCAGAGATCGTACGGGGAATAATGAGCAGTTCTTC. Its translation is CATSRDRTGNNEQFF.

V and J are TRBV12-3 or TRBV12-4 and TRBJ2-1; 7 bases line up with TRBD1. Trimming took 6 bases from V and 3 from J; bases not matched to a gene: 2. The length of the CDR3 is 13 residues. CDR3: CASSRDSYNEQFF. DNA of the CDR3: TGTGCCAGCAGCCGGGACAGCTACAATGAGCAGTTCTTC.

The chain employs TRBV7-2 and TRBJ2-2; TRBD1 aligns across 9 bases. Germline V gene lookup returns CDR1 SGHTA and CDR2 FQGNSA. V lost 5 bases to trimming and J lost 4 bases; unmatched junction nucleotides: 8. This CDR3 spans 16 amino acids. DNA for the CDR3: TGTGCCAGCAGCCCGTTCTTGGGACAGGGCACCGGGGAGCTGTTTTTT. This encodes CASSPFLGQGTGELFF.

The V and J genes are TRBV28 and TRBJ1-4; D is uncertain. The CDR3 covers 14 residues. The germline V gene has CDR1 MDHEN and CDR2 SYDVKM. V was trimmed by 2 bases and J by 7 bases, leaving 11 bases between them. CDR3 in amino acids: CASSLGGRTEKLFF. CDR3 coding DNA: TGTGCCAGCAGTTTAGGAGGAAGGACTGAAAAACTGTTTTTT.

This sequence joins TRBV7-3 and TRBJ2-3, with D possibly matching TRBD2 (7 bases). V was shortened by 5 bases and J by 2 bases, with 11 bases between the two germline ends. Germline V lookup: CDR1 SGHTA, CDR2 FQGTGA. The CDR3 loop spans 14 amino acids. The CDR3 sequence is CASSLGGATDTQYF. CDR3 DNA: TGTGCCAGCAGCCTTGGGGGGGCCACAGATACGCAGTATTTT.

This rearrangement joins TRBV3-1 (or the pseudogene TRBV3-2) to TRBJ1-1, with TRBD1 matching over 8 bases. CDR3 size: 14 residues. Germline V gene lookup returns CDR1 LGHDT and CDR2 YNNKEL (reference sequence). After removal of 2 bases from V and 5 bases from J, the junction contained 4 bases not matched to a gene. CDR3 in amino acids: CASSQTGGRTEAFF. CDR3 nucleotides: TGTGCCAGCAGCCAAACAGGGGGGCGGACTGAAGCTTTCTTT.

The chain recombines TRBV2 with TRBJ2-7, with 8 positions matching TRBD1. Trimming removed 9 bases from V and 7 bases from J; junction bases left unmatched: 20. The CDR3 loop spans 16 amino acids. The germline V gene encodes CDR1 SNHLY and CDR2 FYNNEI. The CDR3 here is CASSVETRTGLVEQYF. The CDR3 DNA reads as TGTGCCAGTTCTGTGGAGACTCGGACAGGGTTGGTTGAGCAGTACTTC. The variable domain in full, completed from reference TRBV2 and TRBJ2-7, reads EPEVTQTPSHQVTQMGQEVILRCVPISNHLYFYWYRQILGQKVEFLVSFYNNEISEKSEIFDDQFSVERPDGSNFTLKIRSTKLEDSAMYFCASSVETRTGLVEQYFGPGTRLTVT.

The chain combines TRBV6-5 with TRBJ2-1, with 8 bases fitting TRBD1. V shed 4 bases, J shed 10 bases, and the junction held 6 bases outside the gene matches. The CDR3 spans 13 residues. Germline V gene data show CDR1 as MNHEY and CDR2 as SVGAGI. CDR3 loop: CASSSDRDREQFF. DNA for the CDR3: TGTGCCAGCAGTTCGGACAGGGACAGAGAGCAGTTCTTC.

The table lists this clone with a count of one. The chain joins TRBV6-6 to TRBJ1-4; TRBD1 matches 8 bases. Germline values: CDR1 MNHNY, CDR2 SVGAGI (reference sequence). CDR3 length equals 14 residues. V was clipped by 6 bases and J by 8 bases; unmatched bases: 8. The CDR3, as DNA: TGTGCCAGCAGCTCCAGGGGGCCAGACGAAAAACTGTTTTTT. Translation gives CASSSRGPDEKLFF.

This sequence joins TRBV19 and TRBJ2-5, with a possible D match to TRBD1 (5 bases). This CDR3 is built from 15 residues. CDR1 and CDR2 (germline): LNHDA, SQIVND (reference sequence). V was pared by 4 bases and J by 5 bases, with 17 bases between. The CDR3 loop reads CASSNRPQGWETQYF. In DNA form, the CDR3 reads TGTGCCAGTAGTAACCGGCCGCAGGGTTGGGAGACCCAGTACTTC.

This clone was observed a handful of times. V and J are TRBV2 and TRBJ1-2; D gene uncertain. Deletions cut 4 bases from V and 6 bases from J, with 9 bases between. This CDR3 comprises 12 residues. The germline gives CDR1 SNHLY, CDR2 FYNNEI. CDR3 protein: CASSGEVHGYTF. The CDR3 region has the DNA TGTGCCAGCAGTGGGGAGGTGCATGGCTACACCTTC. Full variable domain (rest looked up from reference TRBV2 and TRBJ1-2): EPEVTQTPSHQVTQMGQEVILRCVPISNHLYFYWYRQILGQKVEFLVSFYNNEISEKSEIFDDQFSVERPDGSNFTLKIRSTKLEDSAMYFCASSGEVHGYTFGSGTRLTVV.

The chain has TRBV4-2 and TRBJ1-2; no definite D call. Germline V gene data show CDR1 as LGHNA and CDR2 as YNFKEQ. CDR3 length: 15 residues. V was clipped by 0 bases and J by 2 bases, with 10 bases between them. This CDR3 is CASSQDLGGNYGYTF. CDR3 sequence (DNA): TGTGCCAGCAGCCAAGATCTTGGAGGGAACTATGGCTACACCTTC.